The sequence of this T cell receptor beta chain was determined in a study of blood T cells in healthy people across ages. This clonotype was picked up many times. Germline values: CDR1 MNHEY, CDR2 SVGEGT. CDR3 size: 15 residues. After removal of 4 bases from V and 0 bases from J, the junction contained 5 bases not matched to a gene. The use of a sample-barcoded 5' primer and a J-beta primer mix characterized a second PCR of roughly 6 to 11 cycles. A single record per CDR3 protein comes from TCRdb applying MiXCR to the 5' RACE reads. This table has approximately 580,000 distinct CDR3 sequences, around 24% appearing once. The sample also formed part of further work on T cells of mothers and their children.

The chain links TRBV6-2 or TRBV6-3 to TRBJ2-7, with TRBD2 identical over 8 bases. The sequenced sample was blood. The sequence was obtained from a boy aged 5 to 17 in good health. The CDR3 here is CASSSLTSGSYEQYF. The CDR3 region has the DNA TGTGCCAGCAGTTCCTTAACTAGCGGCTCCTACGAGCAGTACTTC.